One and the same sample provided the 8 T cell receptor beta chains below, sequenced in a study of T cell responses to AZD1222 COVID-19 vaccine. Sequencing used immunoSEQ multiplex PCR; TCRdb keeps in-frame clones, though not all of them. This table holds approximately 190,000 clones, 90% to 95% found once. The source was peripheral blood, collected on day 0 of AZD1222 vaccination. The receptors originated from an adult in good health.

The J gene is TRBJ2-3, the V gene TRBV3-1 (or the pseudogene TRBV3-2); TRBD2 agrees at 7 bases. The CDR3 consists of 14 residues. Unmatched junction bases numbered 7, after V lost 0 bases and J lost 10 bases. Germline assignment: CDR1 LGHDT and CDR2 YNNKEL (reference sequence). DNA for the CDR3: TGTGCCAGCAGCCAAGAAATAACTAGCGTGGCGCAGTATTTT. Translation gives CASSQEITSVAQYF.

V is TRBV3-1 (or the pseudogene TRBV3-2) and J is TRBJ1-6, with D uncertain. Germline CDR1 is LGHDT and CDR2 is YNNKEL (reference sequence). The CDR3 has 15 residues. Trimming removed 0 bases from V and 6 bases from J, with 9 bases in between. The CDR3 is CASSQDPRGNSPLHF. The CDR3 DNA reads TGTGCCAGCAGCCAAGACCCCCGGGGTAATTCACCCCTCCACTTT.

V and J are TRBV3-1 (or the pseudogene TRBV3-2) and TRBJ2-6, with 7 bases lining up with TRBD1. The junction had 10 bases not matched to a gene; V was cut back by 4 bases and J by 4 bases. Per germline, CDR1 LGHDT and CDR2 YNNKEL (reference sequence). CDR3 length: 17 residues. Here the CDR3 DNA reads TGTGCCAGCAGCCCACAAGGGGGACAGAGAGGGGCCAACGTCCTGACTTTC. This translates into CASSPQGGQRGANVLTF.

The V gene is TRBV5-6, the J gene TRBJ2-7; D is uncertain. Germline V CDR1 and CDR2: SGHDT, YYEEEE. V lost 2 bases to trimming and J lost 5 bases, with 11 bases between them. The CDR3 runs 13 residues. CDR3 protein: CASSLYSVNEQYF. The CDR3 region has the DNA TGTGCCAGCAGCTTATACAGCGTGAACGAGCAGTACTTC.

The CDR3 DNA is TGTGCCAGTAGTATGAGCGGGAGGGTTAAGGATACGCAGTATTTT. Translation: CASSMSGRVKDTQYF. The chain uses TRBV19 and TRBJ2-3, with 10 bases fitting TRBD2. The CDR3 totals 15 residues. The ends lost 3 bases at V and 6 bases at J; junction bases unmatched: 6. CDR1 LNHDA and CDR2 SQIVND come from the germline V gene (reference sequence).

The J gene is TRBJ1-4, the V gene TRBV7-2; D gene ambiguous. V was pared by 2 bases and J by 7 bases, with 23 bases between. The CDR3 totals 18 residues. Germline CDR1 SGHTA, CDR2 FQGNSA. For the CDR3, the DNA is TGTGCCAGCAGCTTAAGGGAATCACCTTCCATCGTCGCTGAAAAACTGTTTTTT. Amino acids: CASSLRESPSIVAEKLFF.

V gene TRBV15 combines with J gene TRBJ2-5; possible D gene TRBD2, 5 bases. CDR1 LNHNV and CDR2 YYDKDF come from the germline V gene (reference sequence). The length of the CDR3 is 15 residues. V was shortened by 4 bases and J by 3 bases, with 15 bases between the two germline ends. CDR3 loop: CATSKEGPGKETQYF. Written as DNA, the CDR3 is TGTGCCACCAGCAAGGAAGGGCCGGGGAAAGAGACCCAGTACTTC.

CDR3 loop: CASSIDRGKMETQYF. The CDR3 region has the DNA TGTGCCAGTAGTATAGATCGAGGGAAGATGGAGACCCAGTACTTC. The rearrangement uses TRBV19 and TRBJ2-5, with TRBD2 as a possible D gene (5 bases). The germline CDR1 and CDR2 sequences are LNHDA and SQIVND (reference sequence). The CDR3 contains 15 residues. V lost 0 bases and J 5 bases, leaving 13 bases between the germline ends.